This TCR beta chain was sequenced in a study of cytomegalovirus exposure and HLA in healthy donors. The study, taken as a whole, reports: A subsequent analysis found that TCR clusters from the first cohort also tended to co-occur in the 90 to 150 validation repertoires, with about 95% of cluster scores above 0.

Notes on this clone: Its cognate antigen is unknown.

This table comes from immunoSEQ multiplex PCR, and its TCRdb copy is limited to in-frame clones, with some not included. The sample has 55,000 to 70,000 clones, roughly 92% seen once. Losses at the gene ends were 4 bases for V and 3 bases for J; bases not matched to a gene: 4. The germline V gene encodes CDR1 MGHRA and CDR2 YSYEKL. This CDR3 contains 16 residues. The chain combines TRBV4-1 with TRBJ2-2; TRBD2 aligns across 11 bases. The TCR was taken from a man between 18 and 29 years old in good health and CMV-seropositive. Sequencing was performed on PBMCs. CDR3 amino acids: CASSPTSGGYTGELFF. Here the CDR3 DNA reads TGCGCCAGCAGCCCCACTAGCGGGGGATACACCGGGGAGCTGTTTTTT.